This T cell receptor beta chain is drawn from a study of T cell repertoires in cytomegalovirus infection. The study's findings and limits: The ex vivo response was dominated by HLA-C-restricted CMV-specific TCR beta clonotypes.

There are 10 residues in the CDR3. This clonotype has a count of ten or more. Its specificity is not known. At one boundary the junction diverges from the germline segment, which might be a read error. Each CDR3 protein is one row after TCRdb ran MiXCR on the reads. The sample yields 65,000 to 90,000 distinct CDR3 sequences, more than 3% seen once. V gene TRBV5-3 combines with J gene TRBJ2-7; the D gene is possibly TRBD2 (5 bases). TRBV5-3 is an ORF, and what it does is uncertain. The receptor comes from a human donor in good health (CMV status not recorded). Some clones in this sample may be carry-over from other donors' samples. The specimen sequenced was PBMCs. CDR3 DNA: TGTGCCAGCAGCTTGTTCGCCGGAGGCTTC. It translates to CASSLFAGGF.